The next 10 T cell receptor beta chains were all read from a single sample in a study of early T cells in non-severe SARS-CoV-2 infection listed by TCRdb under 2021. Receptor amplification or capture employed 5' RACE. The run used a NextSeq 500. The public reads were quality trimmed at Q25 with fastp and then assembled into clones with MiXCR by TCRdb, keeping productive beta chains. Identical CDR3 proteins give one entry, which carries the most common genes and DNA. This sample holds tens of thousands of distinct CDR3 sequences; about 12% were observed only once. The ten top clones hold roughly 4% of the sample. Sequencing was done on a sample of whole blood. These receptors were obtained from an adult who was a healthcare worker with PCR-confirmed SARS-CoV-2 infection or an uninfected control (not recorded which).

This clonotype has ten or more counts. J is TRBJ1-1 and V is TRBV20-1; no clear D gene. The CDR3 runs to 12 residues. Germline V gene data show CDR1 as DFQATT and CDR2 as SNEGSKA (reference sequence). Deletions cut 6 bases from V and 3 bases from J, with 11 bases between. The CDR3 DNA reads as TGCAGTGCCAGGTCACCGGACACTGAAGCTTTCTTT. This encodes CSARSPDTEAFF.

This sequence joins TRBV5-1 and TRBJ2-5, with TRBD1 matching 12 bases. The CDR3 is 16 residues long. V shed 2 bases and J 4 bases; nucleotides not matched to a gene: 6. Germline V lookup: CDR1 SGHRS, CDR2 YFSETQ. DNA for the CDR3: TGCGCCAGCAGCTTATTCGGGACAGGGGGCGGAGAGACCCAGTACTTC. Residues: CASSLFGTGGGETQYF.

This clonotype was counted ten times or more. This rearrangement joins TRBV18 to TRBJ1-5; possible D gene TRBD1, 5 bases. Germline V lookup: CDR1 KGHSH, CDR2 LQKENI. This CDR3 is 15 amino acids long. Trimming left V 3 bases short and J 2 bases short, with 11 bases between. Written as DNA, the CDR3 is TGTGCCAGCTCACCCTTCAGGGAGCGCAATCAGCCCCAGCATTTT. Translated: CASSPFRERNQPQHF.

Comment on this clonotype: The CDR3 end shows no conserved phenylalanine or tryptophan, and so a read error is likely. The chain carries TRBV29-1 and TRBJ1-1, with D possibly being TRBD1 (5 bases). Germline values: CDR1 SQVTM, CDR2 ANQGSEA. This CDR3 is 13 amino acids long. V lost 4 bases to trimming and J lost 5 bases, with 14 bases between them. The CDR3 spells CSVGKPGITEAFS. The CDR3 region has the DNA TGCAGCGTTGGAAAACCAGGGATTACTGAAGCTTTCTCT.

In this sample, this clonotype turned up many times. The chain employs TRBV7-2 and TRBJ2-3; D not resolved. V lost 5 bases, J lost 0 bases, and 9 bases lay in between. Germline CDR1 reads SGHTA; CDR2 reads FQGNSA. The CDR3 has 14 amino acids. This CDR3 is CASSTTTSTDTQYF. CDR3 coding DNA: TGTGCCAGCAGCACCACTACTAGCACAGATACGCAGTATTTT.

This clonotype was seen repeatedly, ten times or more. This chain joins TRBV6-5 and TRBJ2-5; 11 bases are a match to TRBD2. Germline V CDR1 and CDR2: MNHEY, SVGAGI. Trimming took 5 bases from V and 5 from J; bases not matched to a gene: 7. The CDR3 is 15 amino acids. As DNA, the CDR3 is TGTGCCAGCAGTCCCCCCGCTAGCGGGAGGGAGACCCAGTACTTC. Translated, it gives CASSPPASGRETQYF.

The CDR3 DNA is TGCAGCGTTGTACGGCTAGCGGGGGGCCGAGTCTACGAGCAGTACTTC. It codes for CSVVRLAGGRVYEQYF. The chain joins TRBV29-1 to TRBJ2-7; the match to TRBD2 covers 11 bases. Germline V CDR1 and CDR2: SQVTM, ANQGSEA. The CDR3 is 16 residues long. The junction had 11 bases not matched to a gene; V was cut back by 4 bases and J by 3 bases.

This clonotype was seen a handful of times. The genes are TRBV28 and TRBJ2-3; 7 bases fit TRBD1. After removal of 6 bases from V and 5 bases from J, the junction contained 8 bases not matched to a gene. The germline gives CDR1 MDHEN, CDR2 SYDVKM. CDR3 size: 14 residues. The CDR3 region is CASRSYDRVDTQYF. CDR3 DNA sequence: TGTGCCAGCAGGTCCTACGACAGGGTAGATACGCAGTATTTT.

This chain links TRBV7-9 with TRBJ2-3; D is unclear. V was shortened by 1 base and J by 2 bases, with 4 bases between the two germline ends. The CDR3 contains 13 residues. Per germline, CDR1 SEHNR and CDR2 FQNEAQ (reference sequence). CDR3 bases: TGTGCCAGCAGCTTAGGGGTCACAGATACGCAGTATTTT. As protein: CASSLGVTDTQYF.

This clonotype occurred a few times. The V gene is TRBV2, the J gene TRBJ1-6, with D perhaps TRBD1 (6 bases). There are 16 residues in the CDR3. Germline V CDR1 and CDR2: SNHLY, FYNNEI. Trimming removed 8 bases from V and 6 bases from J, with 20 bases in between. The CDR3 nucleotides read TGTGCCAGCTGGACAGCGATTTTTAGCCTTAATTCACCCCTCCACTTT. It translates to CASWTAIFSLNSPLHF.